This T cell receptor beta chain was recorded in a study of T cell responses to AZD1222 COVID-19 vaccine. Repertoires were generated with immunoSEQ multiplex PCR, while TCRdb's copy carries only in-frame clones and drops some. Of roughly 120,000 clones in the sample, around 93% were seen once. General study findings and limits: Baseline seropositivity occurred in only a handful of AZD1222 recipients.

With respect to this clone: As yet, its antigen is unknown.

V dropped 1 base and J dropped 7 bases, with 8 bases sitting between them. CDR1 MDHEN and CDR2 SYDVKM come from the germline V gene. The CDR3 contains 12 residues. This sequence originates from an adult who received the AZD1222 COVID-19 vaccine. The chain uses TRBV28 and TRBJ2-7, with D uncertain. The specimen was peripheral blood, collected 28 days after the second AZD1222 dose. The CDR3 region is CASSLLAGEQYF. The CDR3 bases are TGTGCCAGCAGTTTATTGGCCGGAGAGCAGTACTTC.